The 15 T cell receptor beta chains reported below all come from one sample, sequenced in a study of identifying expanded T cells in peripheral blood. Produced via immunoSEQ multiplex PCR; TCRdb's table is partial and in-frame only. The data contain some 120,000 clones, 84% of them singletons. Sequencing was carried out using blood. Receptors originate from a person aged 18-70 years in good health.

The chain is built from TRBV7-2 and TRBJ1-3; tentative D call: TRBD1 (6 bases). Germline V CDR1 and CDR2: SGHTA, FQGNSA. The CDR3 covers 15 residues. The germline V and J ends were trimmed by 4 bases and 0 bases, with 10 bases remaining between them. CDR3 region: CASSYGQHSGNTIYF. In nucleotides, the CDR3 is TGTGCCAGCAGCTACGGACAGCACTCTGGAAACACCATATATTTT. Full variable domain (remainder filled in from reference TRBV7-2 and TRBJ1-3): GAGVSQSPSNKVTEKGKDVELRCDPISGHTALYWYRQSLGQGLEFLIYFQGNSAPDKSGLPSDRFSAERTGGSVSTLTIQRTQQEDSAVYLCASSYGQHSGNTIYFGEGSWLTVV.

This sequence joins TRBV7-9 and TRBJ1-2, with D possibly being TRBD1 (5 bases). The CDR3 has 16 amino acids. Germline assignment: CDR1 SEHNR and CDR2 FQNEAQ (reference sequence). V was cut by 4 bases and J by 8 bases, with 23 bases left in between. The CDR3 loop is CASSSGLDGNTGGYTF. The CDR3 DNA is TGTGCCAGCAGCTCGGGGCTTGACGGAAACACGGGAGGCTACACCTTC.

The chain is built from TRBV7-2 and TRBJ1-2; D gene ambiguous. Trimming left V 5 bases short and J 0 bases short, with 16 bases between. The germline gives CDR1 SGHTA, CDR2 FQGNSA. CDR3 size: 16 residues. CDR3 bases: TGTGCCAGCAGCCCCCAGCCCTCTCCGGCTAACTATGGCTACACCTTC. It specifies CASSPQPSPANYGYTF. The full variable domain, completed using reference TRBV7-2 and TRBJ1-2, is GAGVSQSPSNKVTEKGKDVELRCDPISGHTALYWYRQSLGQGLEFLIYFQGNSAPDKSGLPSDRFSAERTGGSVSTLTIQRTQQEDSAVYLCASSPQPSPANYGYTFGSGTRLTVV.

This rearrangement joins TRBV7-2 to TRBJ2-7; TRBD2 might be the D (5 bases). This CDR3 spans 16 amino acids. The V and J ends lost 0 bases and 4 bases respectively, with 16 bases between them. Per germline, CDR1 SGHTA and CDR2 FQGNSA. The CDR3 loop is CASSLAPGAGDYEQYF. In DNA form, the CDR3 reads TGTGCCAGCAGCTTAGCGCCAGGCGCGGGTGATTACGAGCAGTACTTC.

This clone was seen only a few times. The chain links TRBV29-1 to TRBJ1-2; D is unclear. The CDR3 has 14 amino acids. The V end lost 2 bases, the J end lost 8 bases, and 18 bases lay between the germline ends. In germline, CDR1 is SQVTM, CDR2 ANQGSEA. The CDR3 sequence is CSVEKNYPTGGYTF. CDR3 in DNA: TGCAGCGTTGAAAAAAATTACCCGACTGGCGGCTACACCTTC. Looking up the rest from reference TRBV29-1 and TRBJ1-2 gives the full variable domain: SAVISQKPSRDICQRGTSLTIQCQVDSQVTMMFWYRQQPGQSLTLIATANQGSEATYESGFVIDKFPISRPNLTFSTLTVSNMSPEDSSIYLCSVEKNYPTGGYTFGSGTRLTVV.

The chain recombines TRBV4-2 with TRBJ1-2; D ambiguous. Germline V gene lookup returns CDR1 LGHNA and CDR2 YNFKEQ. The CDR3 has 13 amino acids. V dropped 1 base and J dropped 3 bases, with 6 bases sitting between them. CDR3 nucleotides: TGTGCCAGCAGCCAAGTAAGTGACTATGGCTACACCTTC. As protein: CASSQVSDYGYTF.

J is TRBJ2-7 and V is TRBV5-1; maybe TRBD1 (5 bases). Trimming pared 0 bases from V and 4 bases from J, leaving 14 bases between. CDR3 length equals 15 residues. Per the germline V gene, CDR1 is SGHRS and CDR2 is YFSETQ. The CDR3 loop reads CASSLAAGNLYEQYF. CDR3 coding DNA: TGCGCCAGCAGCTTGGCCGCAGGGAACCTATACGAGCAGTACTTC.

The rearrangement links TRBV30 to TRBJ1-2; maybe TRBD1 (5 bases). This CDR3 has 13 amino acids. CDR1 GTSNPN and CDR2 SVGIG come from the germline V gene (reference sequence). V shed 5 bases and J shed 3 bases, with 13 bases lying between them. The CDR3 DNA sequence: TGTGCCTGGGGGGGGAGGCTGGACTATGGCTACACCTTC. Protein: CAWGGRLDYGYTF.

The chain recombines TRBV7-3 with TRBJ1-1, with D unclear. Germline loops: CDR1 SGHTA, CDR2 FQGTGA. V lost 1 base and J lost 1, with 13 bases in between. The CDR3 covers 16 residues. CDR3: CASSLKPPSPNTEAFF. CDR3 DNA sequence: TGTGCCAGCAGCTTAAAGCCACCCAGCCCGAACACTGAAGCTTTCTTT.

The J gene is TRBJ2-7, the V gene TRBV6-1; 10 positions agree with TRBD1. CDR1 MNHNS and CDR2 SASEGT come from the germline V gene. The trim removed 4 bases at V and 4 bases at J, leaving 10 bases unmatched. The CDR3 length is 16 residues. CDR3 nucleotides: TGTGCCAGCAGTGCGATGGGACAGGGGAATCCGTACGAGCAGTACTTC. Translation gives CASSAMGQGNPYEQYF.

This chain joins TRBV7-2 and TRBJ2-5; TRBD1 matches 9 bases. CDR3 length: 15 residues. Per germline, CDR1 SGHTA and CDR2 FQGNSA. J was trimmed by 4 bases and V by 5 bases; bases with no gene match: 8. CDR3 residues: CASSQDRGQGETQYF. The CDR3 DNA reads TGTGCCAGCAGCCAGGACAGGGGCCAGGGAGAGACCCAGTACTTC.

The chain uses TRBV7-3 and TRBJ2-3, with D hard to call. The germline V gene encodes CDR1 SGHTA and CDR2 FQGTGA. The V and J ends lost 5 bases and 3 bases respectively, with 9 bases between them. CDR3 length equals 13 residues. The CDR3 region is CASSPTGTDTQYF. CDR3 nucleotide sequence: TGTGCCAGCAGCCCCACCGGGACAGATACGCAGTATTTT.

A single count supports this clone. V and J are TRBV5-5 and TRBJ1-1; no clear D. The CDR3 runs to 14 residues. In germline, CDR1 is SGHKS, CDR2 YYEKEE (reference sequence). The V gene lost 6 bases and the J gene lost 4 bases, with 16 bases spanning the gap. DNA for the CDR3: TGTGCCAGCATTCCTTATGGTGAATCCACTGAAGCTTTCTTT. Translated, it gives CASIPYGESTEAFF.

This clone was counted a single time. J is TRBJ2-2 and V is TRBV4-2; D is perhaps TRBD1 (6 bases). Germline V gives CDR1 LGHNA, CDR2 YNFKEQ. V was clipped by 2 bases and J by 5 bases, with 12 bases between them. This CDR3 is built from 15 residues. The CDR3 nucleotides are TGTGCCAGCAGCCAAATTAATCAGGGGACCGGGGAGCTGTTTTTT. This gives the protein CASSQINQGTGELFF.

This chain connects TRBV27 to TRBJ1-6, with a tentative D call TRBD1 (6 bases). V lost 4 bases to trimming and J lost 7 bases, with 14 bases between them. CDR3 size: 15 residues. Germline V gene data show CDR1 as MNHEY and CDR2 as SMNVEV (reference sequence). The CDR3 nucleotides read TGTGCCAGCAGTTCGGGGGGCAGGGCAAATTCACCCCTCCACTTT. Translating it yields CASSSGGRANSPLHF.